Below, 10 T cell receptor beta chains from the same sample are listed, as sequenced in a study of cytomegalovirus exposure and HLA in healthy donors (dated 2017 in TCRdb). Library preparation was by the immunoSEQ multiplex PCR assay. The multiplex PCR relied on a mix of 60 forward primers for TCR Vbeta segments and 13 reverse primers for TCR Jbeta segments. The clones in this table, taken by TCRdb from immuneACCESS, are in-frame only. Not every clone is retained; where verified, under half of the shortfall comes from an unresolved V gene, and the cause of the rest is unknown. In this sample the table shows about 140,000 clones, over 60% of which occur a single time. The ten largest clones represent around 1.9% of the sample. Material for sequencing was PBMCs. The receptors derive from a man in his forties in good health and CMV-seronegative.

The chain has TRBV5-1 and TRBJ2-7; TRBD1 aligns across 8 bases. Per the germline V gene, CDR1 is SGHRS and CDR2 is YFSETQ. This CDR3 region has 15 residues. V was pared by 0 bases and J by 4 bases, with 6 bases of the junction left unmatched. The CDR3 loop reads CASSLDPGGSYEQYF. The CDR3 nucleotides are TGCGCCAGCAGCTTGGACCCAGGGGGCTCGTACGAGCAGTACTTC.

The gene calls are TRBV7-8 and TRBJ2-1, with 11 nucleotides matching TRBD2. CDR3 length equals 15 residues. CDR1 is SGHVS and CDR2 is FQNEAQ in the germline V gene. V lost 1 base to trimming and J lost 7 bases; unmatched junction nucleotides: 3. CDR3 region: CASSLGSSGGNEQFF. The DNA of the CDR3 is TGTGCCAGCAGCTTAGGGTCTAGCGGGGGGAATGAGCAGTTCTTC. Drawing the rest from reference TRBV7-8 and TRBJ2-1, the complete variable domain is GAGVSQSPRYKVAKRGQDVALRCDPISGHVSLFWYQQALGQGPEFLTYFQNEAQLDKSGLPSDRFFAERPEGSVSTLKIQRTQQEDSAVYLCASSLGSSGGNEQFFGPGTRLTVL.

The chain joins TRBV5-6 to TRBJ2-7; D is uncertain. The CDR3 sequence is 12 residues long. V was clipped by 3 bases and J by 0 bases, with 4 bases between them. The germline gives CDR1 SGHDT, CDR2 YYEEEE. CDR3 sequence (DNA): TGTGCCAGCAGCTCGAGCTCCTACGAGCAGTACTTC. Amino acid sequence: CASSSSSYEQYF.

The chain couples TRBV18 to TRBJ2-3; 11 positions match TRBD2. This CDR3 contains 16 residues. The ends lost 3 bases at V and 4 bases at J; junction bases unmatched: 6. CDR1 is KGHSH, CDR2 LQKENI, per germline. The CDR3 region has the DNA TGTGCCAGCTCACCCGAGACGGGACTAGCGGCAGATACGCAGTATTTT. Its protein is CASSPETGLAADTQYF. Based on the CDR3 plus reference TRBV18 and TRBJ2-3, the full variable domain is NAGVMQNPRHLVRRRGQEARLRCSPMKGHSHVYWYRQLPEEGLKFMVYLQKENIIDESGMPKERFSAEFPKEGPSILRIQQVVRGDSAAYFCASSPETGLAADTQYFGPGTRLTVL.

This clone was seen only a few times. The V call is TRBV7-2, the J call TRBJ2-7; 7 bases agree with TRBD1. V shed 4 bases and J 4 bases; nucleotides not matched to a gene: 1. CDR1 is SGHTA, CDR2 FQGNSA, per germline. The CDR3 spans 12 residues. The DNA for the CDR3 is TGTGCCAGCAGCTCACAGGGGTACGAGCAGTACTTC. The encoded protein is CASSSQGYEQYF.

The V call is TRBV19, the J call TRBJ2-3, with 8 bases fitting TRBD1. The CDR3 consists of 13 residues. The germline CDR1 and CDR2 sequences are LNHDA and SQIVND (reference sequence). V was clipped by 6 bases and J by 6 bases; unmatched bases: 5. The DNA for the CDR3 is TGTGCCAGTAGCTCGGACAGGGAGGATACGCAGTATTTT. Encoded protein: CASSSDREDTQYF.

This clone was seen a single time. The CDR3 loop is CSVAGPMGYTF. The CDR3 region has the DNA TGCAGCGTTGCAGGGCCTATGGGCTACACCTTC. The chain carries TRBV29-1 and TRBJ1-2; the D gene is possibly TRBD1 (5 bases). Trimming removed 4 bases from V and 8 bases from J, with 11 bases in between. The CDR3 covers 11 residues. Germline CDR1 is SQVTM and CDR2 is ANQGSEA.

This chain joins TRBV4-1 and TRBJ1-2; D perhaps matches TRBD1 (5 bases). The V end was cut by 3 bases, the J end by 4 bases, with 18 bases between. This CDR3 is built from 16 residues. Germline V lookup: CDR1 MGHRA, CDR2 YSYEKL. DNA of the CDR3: TGCGCCAGCAGCCAGGTCGGGGTCGGGGGTGGCTATGGCTACACCTTC. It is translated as CASSQVGVGGGYGYTF.

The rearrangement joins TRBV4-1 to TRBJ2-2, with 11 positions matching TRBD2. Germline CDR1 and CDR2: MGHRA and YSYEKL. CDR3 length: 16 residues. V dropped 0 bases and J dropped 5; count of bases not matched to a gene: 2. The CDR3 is CASSQELAGVTGELFF. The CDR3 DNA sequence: TGCGCCAGCAGCCAAGAACTAGCGGGAGTTACCGGGGAGCTGTTTTTT.

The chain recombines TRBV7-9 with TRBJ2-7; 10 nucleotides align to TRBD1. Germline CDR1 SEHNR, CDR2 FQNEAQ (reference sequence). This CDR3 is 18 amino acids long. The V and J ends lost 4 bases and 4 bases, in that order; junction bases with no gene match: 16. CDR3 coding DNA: TGTGCCAGCAGCTCGACTAACCCTCGACCGGGACAGGGGTACGAGCAGTACTTC. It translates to CASSSTNPRPGQGYEQYF.